This T cell receptor (beta chain) was profiled in a study of T cell changes during pregnancy in multiple sclerosis. V lost 1 base and J lost 5, with 8 bases in between. The CDR3 covers 13 residues. Germline-derived CDR1 and CDR2 are GTSNPN and SVGIG (reference sequence). Some clones are missing from TCRdb's copy, which holds only in-frame ones; the method was immunoSEQ multiplex PCR. In the table there are 40,000 to 55,000 clones, 90% to 95% of which are singletons. The chain recombines TRBV30 with TRBJ2-2; no clear D gene. The specimen was CD8+ T cells from peripheral blood mononuclear cells, collected in the first trimester of pregnancy. The TCR originated in a female donor with multiple sclerosis, enrolled in a pregnancy study. The CDR3 spells CAWSERLTGELFF. DNA for the CDR3: TGTGCCTGGAGTGAGCGCCTTACCGGGGAGCTGTTTTTT.